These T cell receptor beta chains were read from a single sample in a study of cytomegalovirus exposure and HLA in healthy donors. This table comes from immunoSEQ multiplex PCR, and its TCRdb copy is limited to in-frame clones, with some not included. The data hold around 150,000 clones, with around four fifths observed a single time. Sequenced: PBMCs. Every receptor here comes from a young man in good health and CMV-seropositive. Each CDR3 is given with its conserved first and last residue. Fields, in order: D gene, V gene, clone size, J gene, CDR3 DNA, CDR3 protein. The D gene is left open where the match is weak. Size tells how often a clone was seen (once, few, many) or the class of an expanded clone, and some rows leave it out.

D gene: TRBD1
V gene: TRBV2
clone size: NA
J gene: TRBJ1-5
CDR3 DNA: TGTGCCAGCAGTGACGAGGACAGGGTTGGAAATCAGCCCCAGCATTTT
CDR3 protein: CASSDEDRVGNQPQHF

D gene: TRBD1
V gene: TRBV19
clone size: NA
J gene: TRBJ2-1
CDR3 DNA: TGTGCCAGTAGTCATCAGGGGGCCAATGAGCAGTTCTTC
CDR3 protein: CASSHQGANEQFF

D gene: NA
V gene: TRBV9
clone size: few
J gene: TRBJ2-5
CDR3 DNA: TGTGCCAGCAGTACAGGGTATGGGGTATGGGAGACCCAGTACTTC
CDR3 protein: CASSTGYGVWETQYF

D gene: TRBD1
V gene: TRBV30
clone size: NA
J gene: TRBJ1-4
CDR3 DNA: TGTGCCTGCCCCCGACAGGGAGAACAGGAAAAACTGTTTTTT
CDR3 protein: CACPRQGEQEKLFF

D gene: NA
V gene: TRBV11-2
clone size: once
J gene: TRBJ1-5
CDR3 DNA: TGTGCCAGCAGCCGAAGAAGGGGTATAAGCAATCAGCCCCAGCATTTT
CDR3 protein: CASSRRRGISNQPQHF

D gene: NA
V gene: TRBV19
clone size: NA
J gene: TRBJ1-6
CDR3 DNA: TGTGCCAGTAGTTCATCGGGTTCTAATTCACCCCTCCACTTT
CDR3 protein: CASSSSGSNSPLHF

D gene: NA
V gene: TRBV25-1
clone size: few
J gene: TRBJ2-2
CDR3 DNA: TGTGCCAGCAGTCCGACAGTCAACACCGGGGAGCTGTTTTTT
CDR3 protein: CASSPTVNTGELFF

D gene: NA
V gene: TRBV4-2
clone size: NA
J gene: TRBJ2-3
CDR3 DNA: TGTGCCAGCAGCCAAGTTACAGGGCCAGATACGCAGTATTTT
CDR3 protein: CASSQVTGPDTQYF

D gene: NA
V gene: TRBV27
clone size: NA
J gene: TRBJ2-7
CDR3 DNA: TGTGCCAGCAGCTCACAGGGGGGGCAGTTGAAAGCCTACGAGCAGTACTTC
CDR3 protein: CASSSQGGQLKAYEQYF

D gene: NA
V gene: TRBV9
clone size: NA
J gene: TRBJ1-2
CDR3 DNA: TGTGCCAGCAGCGCTGGGACATATGGCTACACCTTC
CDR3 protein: CASSAGTYGYTF

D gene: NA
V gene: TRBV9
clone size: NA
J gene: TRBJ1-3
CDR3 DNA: TGTGCCAGCAGCGTAGCAGTTCTTGGAAACACCATATATTTT
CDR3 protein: CASSVAVLGNTIYF

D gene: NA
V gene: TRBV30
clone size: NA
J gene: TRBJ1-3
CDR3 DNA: TGTGCCTGGAGTGTGTACTCTGGAAACACCATATATTTT
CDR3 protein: CAWSVYSGNTIYF

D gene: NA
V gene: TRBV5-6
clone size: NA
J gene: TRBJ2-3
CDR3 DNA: TGTGCCAGCAGCACCGTGGGGGGGGGCCTTGGAGATACGCAGTATTTT
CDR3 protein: CASSTVGGGLGDTQYF

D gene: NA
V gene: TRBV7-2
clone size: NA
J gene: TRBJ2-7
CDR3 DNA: TGTGCCAGCAGCGCCCTGACAGGCTGCCTCTCCTACGAGCAGTACTTC
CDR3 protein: CASSALTGCLSYEQYF

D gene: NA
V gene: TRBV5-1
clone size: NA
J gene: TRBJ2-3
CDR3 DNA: TGCGCCAGCAGCTTGGCTGGGCGGGGGCTCAGCACAGATACGCAGTATTTT
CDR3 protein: CASSLAGRGLSTDTQYF

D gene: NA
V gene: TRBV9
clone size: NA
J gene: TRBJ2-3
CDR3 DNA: TGTGCCAGCAGCCCAGGGACGCAGTATTTT
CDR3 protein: CASSPGTQYF

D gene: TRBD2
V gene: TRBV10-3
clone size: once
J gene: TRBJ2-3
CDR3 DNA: TGCGGTAGCGGGGGGCAGAGCACAGATACGCAGTATTTT
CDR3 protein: CGSGGQSTDTQYF

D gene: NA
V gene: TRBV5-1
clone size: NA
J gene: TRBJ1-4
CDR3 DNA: TGCGCCAGCAGCGCCGGGACTCCAACTAATGAAAAACTGTTTTTT
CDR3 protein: CASSAGTPTNEKLFF

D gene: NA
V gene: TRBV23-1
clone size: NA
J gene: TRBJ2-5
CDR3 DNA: TGCGCCAGCAGTCAATGTACAGGTATTAGGGAGACCCAGTACTTC
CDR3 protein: CASSQCTGIRETQYF

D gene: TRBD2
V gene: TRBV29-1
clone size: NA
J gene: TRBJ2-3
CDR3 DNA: TGCAGCGCCGCGATGGGCGGGGGATCTGGAGATACGCAGTATTTT
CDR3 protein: CSAAMGGGSGDTQYF